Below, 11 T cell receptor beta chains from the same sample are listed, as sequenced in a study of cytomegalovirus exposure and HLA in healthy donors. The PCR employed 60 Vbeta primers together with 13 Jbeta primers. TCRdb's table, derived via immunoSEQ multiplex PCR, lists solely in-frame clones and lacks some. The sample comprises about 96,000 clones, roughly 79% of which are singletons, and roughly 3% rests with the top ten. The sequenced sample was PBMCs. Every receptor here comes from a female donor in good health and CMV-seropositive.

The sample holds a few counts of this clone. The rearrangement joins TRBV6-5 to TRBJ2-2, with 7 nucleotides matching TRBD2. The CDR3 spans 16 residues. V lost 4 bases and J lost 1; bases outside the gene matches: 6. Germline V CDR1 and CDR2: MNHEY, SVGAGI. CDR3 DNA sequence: TGTGCCAGCAGTTCCCTGTGGGGGGGGAACACCGGGGAGCTGTTTTTT. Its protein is CASSSLWGGNTGELFF.

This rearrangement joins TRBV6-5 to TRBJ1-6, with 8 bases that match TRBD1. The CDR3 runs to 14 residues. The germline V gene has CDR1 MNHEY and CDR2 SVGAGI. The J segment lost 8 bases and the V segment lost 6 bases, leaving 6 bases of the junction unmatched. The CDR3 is CASRPRGPDSPLHF. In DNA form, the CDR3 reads TGTGCCAGCAGGCCCAGGGGGCCAGATTCACCCCTCCACTTT.

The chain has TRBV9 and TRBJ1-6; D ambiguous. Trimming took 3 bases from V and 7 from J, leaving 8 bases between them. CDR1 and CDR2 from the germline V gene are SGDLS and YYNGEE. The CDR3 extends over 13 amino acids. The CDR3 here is CASSGTANSPLHF. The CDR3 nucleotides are TGTGCCAGCAGCGGGACTGCGAATTCACCCCTCCACTTT.

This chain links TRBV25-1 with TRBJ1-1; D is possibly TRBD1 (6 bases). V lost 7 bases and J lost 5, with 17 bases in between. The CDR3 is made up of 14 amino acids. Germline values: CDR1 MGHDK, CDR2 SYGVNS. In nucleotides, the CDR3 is TGTGCCAGCACTCCGGCAGGGGTAAAAACTGAAGCTTTCTTT. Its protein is CASTPAGVKTEAFF.

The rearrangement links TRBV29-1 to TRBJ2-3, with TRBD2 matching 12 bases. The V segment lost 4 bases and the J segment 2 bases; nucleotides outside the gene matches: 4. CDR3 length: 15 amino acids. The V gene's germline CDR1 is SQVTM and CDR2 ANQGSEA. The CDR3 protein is CSVAGLAGSTDTQYF. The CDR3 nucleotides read TGCAGCGTTGCCGGACTAGCGGGGTCCACAGATACGCAGTATTTT.

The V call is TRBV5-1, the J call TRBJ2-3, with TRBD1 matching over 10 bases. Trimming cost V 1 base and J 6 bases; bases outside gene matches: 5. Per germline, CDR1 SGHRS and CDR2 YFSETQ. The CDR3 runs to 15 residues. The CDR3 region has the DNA TGCGCCAGCAGCTTGACGGGACAGGGGAGGGATACGCAGTATTTT. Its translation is CASSLTGQGRDTQYF. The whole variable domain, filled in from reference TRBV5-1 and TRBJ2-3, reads KAGVTQTPRYLIKTRGQQVTLSCSPISGHRSVSWYQQTPGQGLQFLFEYFSETQRNKGNFPGRFSGRQFSNSRSEMNVSTLELGDSALYLCASSLTGQGRDTQYFGPGTRLTVL.

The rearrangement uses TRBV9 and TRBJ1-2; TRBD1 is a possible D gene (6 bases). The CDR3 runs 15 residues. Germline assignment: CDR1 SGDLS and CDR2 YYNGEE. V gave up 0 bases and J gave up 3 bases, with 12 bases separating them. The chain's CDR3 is CASSVGQVRHYGYTF. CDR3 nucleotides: TGTGCCAGCAGCGTAGGACAGGTTCGGCACTATGGCTACACCTTC. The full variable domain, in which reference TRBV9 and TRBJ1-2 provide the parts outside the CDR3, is DSGVTQTPKHLITATGQRVTLRCSPRSGDLSVYWYQQSLDQGLQFLIQYYNGEERAKGNILERFSAQQFPDLHSELNLSSLELGDSALYFCASSVGQVRHYGYTFGSGTRLTVV.

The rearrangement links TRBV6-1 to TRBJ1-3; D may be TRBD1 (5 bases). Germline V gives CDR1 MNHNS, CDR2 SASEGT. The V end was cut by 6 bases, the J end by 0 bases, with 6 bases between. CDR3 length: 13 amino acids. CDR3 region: CASRTGSGNTIYF. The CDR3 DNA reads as TGTGCCAGCAGAACAGGCTCTGGAAACACCATATATTTT.

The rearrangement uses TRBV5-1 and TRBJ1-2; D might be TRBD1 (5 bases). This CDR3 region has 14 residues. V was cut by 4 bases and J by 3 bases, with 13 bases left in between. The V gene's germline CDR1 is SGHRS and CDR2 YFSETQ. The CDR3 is CASSPGVRDYGYTF. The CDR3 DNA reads TGCGCCAGCAGCCCGGGAGTCAGGGACTATGGCTACACCTTC. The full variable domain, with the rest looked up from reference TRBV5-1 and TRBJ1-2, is KAGVTQTPRYLIKTRGQQVTLSCSPISGHRSVSWYQQTPGQGLQFLFEYFSETQRNKGNFPGRFSGRQFSNSRSEMNVSTLELGDSALYLCASSPGVRDYGYTFGSGTRLTVV.

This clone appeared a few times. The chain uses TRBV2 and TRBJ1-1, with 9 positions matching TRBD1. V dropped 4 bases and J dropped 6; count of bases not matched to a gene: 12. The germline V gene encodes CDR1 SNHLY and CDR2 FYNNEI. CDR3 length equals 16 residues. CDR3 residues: CASSGEGGQGIPEAFF. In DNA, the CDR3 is TGTGCCAGCAGTGGGGAGGGCGGACAGGGGATCCCTGAAGCTTTCTTT.

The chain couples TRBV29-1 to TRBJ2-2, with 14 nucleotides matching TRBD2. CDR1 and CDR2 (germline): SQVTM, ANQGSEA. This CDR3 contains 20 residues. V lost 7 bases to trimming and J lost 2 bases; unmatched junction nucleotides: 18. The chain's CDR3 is CSATRGRRLAGGVNTGELFF. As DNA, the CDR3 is TGCAGCGCCACCCGGGGAAGGAGACTAGCGGGAGGGGTAAACACCGGGGAGCTGTTTTTT.